The present T cell receptor beta chain was sequenced within a study of lymphopenia after photon versus proton radiotherapy. Study observations and caveats: Post-nadir TCR diversity decline inversely tracked overall survival among those who died. Better survival with proton therapy was suggested as possible, not demonstrated.

Germline assignment: CDR1 SNHLY and CDR2 FYNNEI. This CDR3 is 15 amino acids long. V lost 4 bases and J lost 0; bases outside the gene matches: 2. Measured with immunoSEQ multiplex PCR; TCRdb has only the in-frame clones, and not every one. The data contain over 20,000 clones, roughly 89% of them seen just once; the ten biggest clones take up around 10%. To note about this clone: Its matching antigen is unknown.

The TCR sequence derives from a man of 80 years or more with esophageal cancer. The genes are TRBV2 and TRBJ2-1, with 8 bases lining up with TRBD1. This specimen was peripheral blood, taken from a patient treated with proton-based radiotherapy. This CDR3 is CASSGQGSSYNEQFF. Written as DNA, the CDR3 is TGTGCCAGCAGTGGACAGGGGAGCTCCTACAATGAGCAGTTCTTC.